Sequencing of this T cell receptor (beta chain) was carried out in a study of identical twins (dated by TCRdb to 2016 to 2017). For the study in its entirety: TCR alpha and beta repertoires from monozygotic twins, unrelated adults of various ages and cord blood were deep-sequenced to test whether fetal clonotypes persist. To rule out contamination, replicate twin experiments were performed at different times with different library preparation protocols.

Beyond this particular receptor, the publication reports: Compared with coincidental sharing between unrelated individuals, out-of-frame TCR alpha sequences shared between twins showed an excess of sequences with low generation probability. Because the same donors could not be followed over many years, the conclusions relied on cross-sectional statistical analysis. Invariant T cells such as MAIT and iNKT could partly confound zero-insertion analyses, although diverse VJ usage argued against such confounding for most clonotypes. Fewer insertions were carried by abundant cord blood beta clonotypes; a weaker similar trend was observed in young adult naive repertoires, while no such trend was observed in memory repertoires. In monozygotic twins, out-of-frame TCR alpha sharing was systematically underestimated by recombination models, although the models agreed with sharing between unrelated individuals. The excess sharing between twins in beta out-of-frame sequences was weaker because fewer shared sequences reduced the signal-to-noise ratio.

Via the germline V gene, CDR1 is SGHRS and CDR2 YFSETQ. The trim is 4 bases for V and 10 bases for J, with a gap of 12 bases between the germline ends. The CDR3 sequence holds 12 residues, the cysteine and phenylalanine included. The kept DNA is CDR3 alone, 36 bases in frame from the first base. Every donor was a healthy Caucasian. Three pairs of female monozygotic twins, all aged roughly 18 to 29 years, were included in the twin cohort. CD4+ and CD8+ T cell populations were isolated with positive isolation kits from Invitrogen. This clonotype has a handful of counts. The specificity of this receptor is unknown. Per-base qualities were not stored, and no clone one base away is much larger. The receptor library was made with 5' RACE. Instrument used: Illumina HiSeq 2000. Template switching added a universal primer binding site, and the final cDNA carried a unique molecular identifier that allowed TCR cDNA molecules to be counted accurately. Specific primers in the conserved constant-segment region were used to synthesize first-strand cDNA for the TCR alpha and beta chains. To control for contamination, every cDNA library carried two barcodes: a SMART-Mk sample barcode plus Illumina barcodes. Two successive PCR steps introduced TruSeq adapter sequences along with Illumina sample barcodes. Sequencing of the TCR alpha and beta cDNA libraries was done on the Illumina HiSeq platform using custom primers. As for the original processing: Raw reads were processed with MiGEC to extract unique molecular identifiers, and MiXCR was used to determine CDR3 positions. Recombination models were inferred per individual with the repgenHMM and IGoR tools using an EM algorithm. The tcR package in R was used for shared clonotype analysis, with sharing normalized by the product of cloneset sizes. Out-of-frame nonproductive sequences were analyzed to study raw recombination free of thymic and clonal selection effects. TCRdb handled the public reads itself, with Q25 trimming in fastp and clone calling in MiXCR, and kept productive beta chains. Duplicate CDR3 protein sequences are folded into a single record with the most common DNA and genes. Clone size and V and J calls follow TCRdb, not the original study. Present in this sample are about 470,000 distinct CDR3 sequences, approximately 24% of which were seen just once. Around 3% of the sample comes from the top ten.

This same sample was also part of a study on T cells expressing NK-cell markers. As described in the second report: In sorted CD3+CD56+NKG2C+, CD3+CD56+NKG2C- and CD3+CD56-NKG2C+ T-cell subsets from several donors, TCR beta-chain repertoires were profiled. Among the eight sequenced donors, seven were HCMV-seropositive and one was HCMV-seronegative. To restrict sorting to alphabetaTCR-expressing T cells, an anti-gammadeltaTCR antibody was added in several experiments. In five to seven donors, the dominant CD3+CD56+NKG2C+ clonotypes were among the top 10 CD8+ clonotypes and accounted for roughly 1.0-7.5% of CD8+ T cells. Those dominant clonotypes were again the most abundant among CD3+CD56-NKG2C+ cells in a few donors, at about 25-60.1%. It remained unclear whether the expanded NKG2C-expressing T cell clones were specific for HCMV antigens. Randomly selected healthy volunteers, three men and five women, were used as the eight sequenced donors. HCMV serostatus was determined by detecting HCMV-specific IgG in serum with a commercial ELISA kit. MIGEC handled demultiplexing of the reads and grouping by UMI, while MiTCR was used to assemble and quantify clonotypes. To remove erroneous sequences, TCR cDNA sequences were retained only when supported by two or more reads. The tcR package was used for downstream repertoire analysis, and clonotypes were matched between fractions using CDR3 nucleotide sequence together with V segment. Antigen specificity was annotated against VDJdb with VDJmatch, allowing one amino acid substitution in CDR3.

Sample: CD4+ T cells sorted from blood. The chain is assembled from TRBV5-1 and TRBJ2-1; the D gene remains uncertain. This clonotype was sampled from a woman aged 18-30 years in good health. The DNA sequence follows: TGCGCCAGCAGCCGAGCACGGACGGAGCAGTTCTTC. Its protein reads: CASSRARTEQFF.